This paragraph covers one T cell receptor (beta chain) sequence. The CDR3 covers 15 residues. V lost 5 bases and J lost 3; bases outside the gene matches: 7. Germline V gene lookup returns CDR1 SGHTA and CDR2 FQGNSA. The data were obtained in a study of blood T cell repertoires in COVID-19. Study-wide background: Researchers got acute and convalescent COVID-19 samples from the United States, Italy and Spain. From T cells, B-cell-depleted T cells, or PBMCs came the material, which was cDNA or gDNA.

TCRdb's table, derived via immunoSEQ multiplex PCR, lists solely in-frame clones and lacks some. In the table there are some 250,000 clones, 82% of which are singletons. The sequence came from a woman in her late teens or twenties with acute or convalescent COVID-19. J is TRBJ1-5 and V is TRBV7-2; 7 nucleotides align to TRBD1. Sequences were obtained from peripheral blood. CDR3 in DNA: TGTGCCAGCAGCGATCGACAGGGTAACAATCAGCCCCAGCATTTT. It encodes CASSDRQGNNQPQHF.